This T cell receptor beta chain emerged from a study of blood T cell repertoires in COVID-19. Study-wide context: The United States, Italy and Spain provided the acute and convalescent COVID-19 samples. PBMCs, B-cell-depleted T cells, or T cells were the source of the cDNA or gDNA that made up the material.

In the source study's methods: From reference gene primer amplification, estimates of nucleated cell counts were derived. The assay was immunoSEQ multiplex PCR, and TCRdb's table has in-frame clones only and misses some. V and J calls and clone size are copied from that table; D and trimming were computed from the DNA. The sample has some 56,000 clones, 80% to 90% seen once; the top ten hold approximately 13%. Germline V CDR1 and CDR2: KGHDR, SFDVKD. The length of the CDR3 is 16 residues. Unmatched junction bases numbered 6, after V lost 3 bases and J lost 3 bases. V gene TRBV24-1 combines with J gene TRBJ2-4, with 8 bases that match TRBD1. This TCR was sampled from a woman of 80 years or more with acute or convalescent COVID-19. Sequenced material: peripheral blood. CDR3 sequence: CATSDGRGHGKNIQYF. The CDR3 DNA sequence: TGTGCCACCAGTGATGGCAGGGGGCATGGCAAAAACATTCAGTACTTC.